The rows below give T cell receptor beta chains drawn from one sample of a study of CD8 T cells in Susac syndrome. TCRdb processed the immunoSEQ multiplex PCR reads anew with MiXCR; each CDR3 protein has one entry. The table lists 150,000 or so distinct CDR3 sequences, approximately 95% of them singletons. Sequenced material: CD4+ T cells from PBMCs. The receptors were gathered from a human donor with Susac syndrome. The CDR3 runs from the conserved cysteine through the conserved F or W. A D gene is named only where the DNA matches it firmly. Expanded clones are given a class, and other clones once, few, many or no size at all.

d_call j_call clone_size v_call cdr3_length cdr3_nt cdr3_aa
. TRBJ2-5 . TRBV23-1 15 TGCGCCAGCACCAGAATAACGGTGGTACAAGAGACCCAGTACTTC CASTRITVVQETQYF
. TRBJ1-2 . TRBV9 14 TGTGCCAGCACCAAGGACCGACAAAACTATGGCTACACCTTC CASTKDRQNYGYTF
. TRBJ1-3 once TRBV15 12 TGTGCCACAGGGATATTCGGAAACACCATATATTTT CATGIFGNTIYF
. TRBJ1-1 . TRBV12-3/TRBV12-4 15 TGTGCCAGCAGTTCGGAGACGAGAAGGAACACTGAAGCTTTCTTT CASSSETRRNTEAFF
. TRBJ1-1 few TRBV30 13 TGTGCCTGGAGTGGCGACCTGAACACTGAAGCTTTCTTT CAWSGDLNTEAFF
. TRBJ1-1 . TRBV7-8 14 TGTGCCAGCAGCCGCGGGACAAAGAACACTGAAGCTTTCTTT CASSRGTKNTEAFF
TRBD2 TRBJ2-3 . TRBV5-4 16 TGTGCCAGCAGCTCCTCGGGACTAGCGGGGGCAGATACGCAGTATTTT CASSSSGLAGADTQYF
. TRBJ2-2 . TRBV9 15 TGTGCCAGCAGCCCCGGGACTTATAACACCGGGGAGCTGTTTTTT CASSPGTYNTGELFF
TRBD1 TRBJ1-2 . TRBV20-1 14 TGCAGTGCGAGAGGGACAGGGCTTGGCTATGGCTACACCTTC CSARGTGLGYGYTF
TRBD2 TRBJ2-7 . TRBV12-3/TRBV12-4 16 TGTGCCAGCAGTCCGACTGGACTAGCGGCGAACTACGAGCAGTACTTC CASSPTGLAANYEQYF
. TRBJ1-1 . TRBV25-1 10 TGTGCCAGCCGCGCACTTGAAGCTTTCTTT CASRALEAFF
. TRBJ1-5 . TRBV4-1 15 TGCGCCAGCAGCCAAGATTGGGCAGGGGATCAGCCCCAGCATTTT CASSQDWAGDQPQHF
. TRBJ1-3 once TRBV20-1 13 TGCAGTGCCGGGACGAGCTCTGGAAACACCATATATTTT CSAGTSSGNTIYF
. TRBJ1-6 once TRBV6-6 14 TGTGCCAGCCGTGCGGGACGCGATAATTCACCCCTCCACTTT CASRAGRDNSPLHF
. TRBJ1-1 . TRBV29-1 12 TGCAGCGGCGGACACAGGAACACTGAAGCTTTCTTT CSGGHRNTEAFF
. TRBJ1-1 . TRBV9 16 TGTGCCAGCACCCCGGACCTCAACCCAGGGGTGGCTGAAGCTTTCTTT CASTPDLNPGVAEAFF
. TRBJ1-1 . TRBV5-1 13 TGCGCCAGCAGCTTGATGGGGTCCACTGAAGCTTTCTTT CASSLMGSTEAFF
TRBD1 TRBJ1-2 . TRBV30 12 TGTGCCGGCGTCAGGGGGCTGGATGGCTACACCTTC CAGVRGLDGYTF
. TRBJ1-2 . TRBV30 13 TGTGCCTGGAGTCCGGGGTTTGGCGGTGGCTACACCTTC CAWSPGFGGGYTF
. TRBJ2-7 . TRBV28 15 TGTGCCAGCCTCCCAAGGGGCAGGGTGGGCCACGAGCAGTACTTC CASLPRGRVGHEQYF
TRBD1 TRBJ1-2 . TRBV30 13 TGTGCCTGCCAAGGACAGGGGGGAAACGGCTACACCTTC CACQGQGGNGYTF
. TRBJ2-7 . TRBV20-1 11 TGCAGTGCTAGTGCCTCGGGCGAGCAGTACTTC CSASASGEQYF
. TRBJ2-1 . TRBV20-1 12 TGCAGTCCCCGGGGCCGATACAATGAGCAGTTCTTC CSPRGRYNEQFF
TRBD1 TRBJ2-1 . TRBV4-1 16 TGCGCCAGCAGCCGAATTGGACAGGGATCCTACAATGAGCAGTTCTTC CASSRIGQGSYNEQFF
TRBD1 TRBJ1-2 . TRBV7-9 18 TGTGCCAGCAGCCGATCTAGACAGGGTGTCAGTCTCGGCTATGGCTACACCTTC CASSRSRQGVSLGYGYTF
. TRBJ1-1 few TRBV30 14 TGTGCCTGGAGTTTTTCCGTGGAGGGCACTGAAGCTTTCTTT CAWSFSVEGTEAFF
TRBD1 TRBJ2-6 . TRBV30 15 TGTGCCTGGCGGACAGGGGCGGCTGGGGCCAACGTCCTGACTTTC CAWRTGAAGANVLTF
. TRBJ2-5 . TRBV20-1 12 TGCAGTGCTCCGCAAGTCGGAGAGACCCAGTACTTC CSAPQVGETQYF
TRBD1 TRBJ2-1 . TRBV28 14 TGTGCCACCCGGTGGGGACAGGGGGGGAATGAGCAGTTCTTC CATRWGQGGNEQFF
. TRBJ1-5 . TRBV7-2 14 TGTGCCAGCAGCTCAGGGTTCAGCAATCAGCCCCAGCATTTT CASSSGFSNQPQHF
TRBD1 TRBJ2-1 . TRBV20-1 11 TGCAGTGCTAGGGACAGGGGGGAGCAGTTCTTC CSARDRGEQFF
. TRBJ1-6 once TRBV20-1 13 TGCAGTGCTAGAGGGGAAGGGGATTCACCCCTCCACTTT CSARGEGDSPLHF
. TRBJ2-1 . TRBV20-1 13 TGCAGTGCCAAGGACTTGCCTCTAGATGAGCAGTTCTTC CSAKDLPLDEQFF
TRBD1 TRBJ2-3 . TRBV30 16 TGTGCCTGGAGCCCCGGGACAGGCGTTTTCGCAGATACGCAGTATTTT CAWSPGTGVFADTQYF
TRBD2 TRBJ2-1 . TRBV5-1 13 TGCGCCAGCAGGCGGGAGAGCTACAATGAGCAGTTCTTC CASRRESYNEQFF
. TRBJ1-1 . TRBV4-1 14 TGCGCCAGCAGCCAAGTCAGTTTTAACACTGAAGCTTTCTTT CASSQVSFNTEAFF
. TRBJ1-4 . TRBV20-1 12 TGCAGTGCTAACGAAGGGAATGAAAAACTGTTTTTT CSANEGNEKLFF
TRBD2 TRBJ2-1 once TRBV13 15 TGTGCCAGCAGCTGGGGACTAGCGGGGAACAATGAGCAGTTCTTC CASSWGLAGNNEQFF
. TRBJ1-5 . TRBV30 12 TGTGCCTCCGGTTCGAAGGGCCAGCCCCAGCATTTT CASGSKGQPQHF
. TRBJ1-2 . TRBV30 13 TGTGCCTGGAGTACGTCCAGGGTCCGTGGCTACACCTTC CAWSTSRVRGYTF
TRBD2 TRBJ2-7 . TRBV30 14 TGTGCCTGGAGCGGAGGCGGGAGTGTCTACGAGCAGTACTTC CAWSGGGSVYEQYF
TRBD2 TRBJ2-1 . TRBV6-2/TRBV6-3 14 TGTGCCAGCATCCCTAGCGGGACGGGGAATGAGCAGTTCTTC CASIPSGTGNEQFF